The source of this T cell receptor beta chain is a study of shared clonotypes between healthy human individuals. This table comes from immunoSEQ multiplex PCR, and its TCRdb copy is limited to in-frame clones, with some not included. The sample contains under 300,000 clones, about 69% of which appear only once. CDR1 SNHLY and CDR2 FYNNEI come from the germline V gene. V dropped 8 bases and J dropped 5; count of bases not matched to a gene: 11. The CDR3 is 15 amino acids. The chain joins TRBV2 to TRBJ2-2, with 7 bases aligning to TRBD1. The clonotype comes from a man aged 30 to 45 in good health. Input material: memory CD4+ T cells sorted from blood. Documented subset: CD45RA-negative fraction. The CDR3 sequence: CASRGQAVRTGELFF. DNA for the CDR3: TGTGCCAGCCGAGGACAGGCAGTTAGAACCGGGGAGCTGTTTTTT.